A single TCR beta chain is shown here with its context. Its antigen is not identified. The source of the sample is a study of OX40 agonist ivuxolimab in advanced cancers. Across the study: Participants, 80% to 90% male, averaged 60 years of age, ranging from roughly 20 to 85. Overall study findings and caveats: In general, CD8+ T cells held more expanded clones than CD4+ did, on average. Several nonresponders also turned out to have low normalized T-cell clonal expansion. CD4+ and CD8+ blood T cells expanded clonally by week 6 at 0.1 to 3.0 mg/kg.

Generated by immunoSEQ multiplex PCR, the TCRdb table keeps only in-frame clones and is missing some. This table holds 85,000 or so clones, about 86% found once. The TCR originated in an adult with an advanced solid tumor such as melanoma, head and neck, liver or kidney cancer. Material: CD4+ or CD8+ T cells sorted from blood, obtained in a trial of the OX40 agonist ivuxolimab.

The CDR3 protein is CASSTTSRGVGETQYF. CDR3 in DNA: TGTGCCAGCAGCACCACCTCCCGGGGAGTTGGAGAGACCCAGTACTTC. The chain links TRBV7-8 to TRBJ2-5; TRBD2 might be the D (5 bases). CDR3 length equals 16 residues. Germline V gives CDR1 SGHVS, CDR2 FQNEAQ. Trimming cost V 5 bases and J 4 bases, with 20 bases left between them.